The rows below give T cell receptor beta chains drawn from one sample of a study of T cell repertoires in cytomegalovirus infection. MiXCR, run by TCRdb on the reads, gives a single entry per CDR3 protein. The sample has around 770,000 distinct CDR3 sequences; approximately 32% are singletons. Their recognized antigens are unknown. The sample here was cultured CD8+ T cells from PBMCs, taken from culture after CMV antigen stimulation. The source of these receptors is a human donor in good health (CMV status not recorded). Some clones in this sample may be carry-over from other donors' samples. Both conserved end residues are part of each CDR3. The order of the fields is J gene, CDR3 length, D gene, V gene, clone size, CDR3 DNA, CDR3 protein. D genes are given only for firm matches. Clone size is not always given. Where it is, it says once, few, many or a class for expanded clones.

>TRBJ1-5|14|-|TRBV27|few
TGTGCCAGCAGTTCGTGGGGCCTCAATCAGCCCCAGCATTTT
CASSSWGLNQPQHF
>TRBJ2-1|15|TRBD2|TRBV27|-
TGTGCCAGCACCTTCGAGGCTAGCGGGGTTAGTGAGCAGTTCTTC
CASTFEASGVSEQFF
>TRBJ2-1|13|-|TRBV13|-
TGTGCCAGCAGCCCGGAGAACTACAATGAGCAGTTCTTC
CASSPENYNEQFF
>TRBJ1-2|14|-|TRBV19|-
TGTGCCAGTAGTATAGACCCTTACAACTATGGCTACACCTTC
CASSIDPYNYGYTF
>TRBJ2-1|12|TRBD1|TRBV2|-
TGTGCCGACAGGGGGCGAGTGAATGAGCAGTTCTTC
CADRGRVNEQFF
>TRBJ2-7|15|-|TRBV7-6|many
TGTGCCAGCAGCTTAGTTGAGACTACAACCTACGAGCAGTACTTC
CASSLVETTTYEQYF
>TRBJ2-7|12|-|TRBV10-3|-
TGTGCCACAGCGGGCAGAACCTACGAGCAGTACTTC
CATAGRTYEQYF
>TRBJ2-3|16|-|TRBV27|-
TGTGCCAGCAGTCCCCGGGGGGCCTTCCCCACAGATACGCAGTATTTT
CASSPRGAFPTDTQYF
>TRBJ2-5|18|TRBD2|TRBV11-2|-
TGTGCCAGCAGCCCCAGGACTAGCGGGGGGGCGGGGCAAGAGACCCAGTACTTC
CASSPRTSGGAGQETQYF
>TRBJ2-1|12|-|TRBV20-1|-
TGCAGTGCTAGAGATCTTGGAGCGTGGCAGTTCTTC
CSARDLGAWQFF
>TRBJ2-5|18|-|TRBV10-3|-
TGTGCCATCAGTGACCTAGGGGGGACCAGCGGGGCTCAAGAGACCCAGTACTTC
CAISDLGGTSGAQETQYF
>TRBJ2-1|17|TRBD1|TRBV7-6|many
TGTGCCAGCAGCCGATCTCCGGGACAGGGGCAAAACAATGAGCAGTTCTTC
CASSRSPGQGQNNEQFF
>TRBJ1-1|13|-|TRBV4-1|-
TGCGCCAGCAGCCAAGCCGAGCACACTGAAGCTTTCTTT
CASSQAEHTEAFF
>TRBJ2-2|15|-|TRBV7-2|many
TGTGCCAGCAGCTTGTTACAAGTGAACACCGGGGAGCTGTTTTTT
CASSLLQVNTGELFF
>TRBJ2-5|15|-|TRBV12-5|few
TGTGCTAGTGGTTTTTATAACCAGGGGGGACAGACCCAGTACTTC
CASGFYNQGGQTQYF
>TRBJ1-5|11|-|TRBV6-1|few
TGTGCCAGCAGTGAAGGCCAGCCCCAGCATTTT
CASSEGQPQHF
>TRBJ1-2|15|-|TRBV7-9|-
TGTGCCAGCAGCTTATCGGACAGATCCAACTATGGCTACACCTTC
CASSLSDRSNYGYTF
>TRBJ2-3|16|-|TRBV7-2|many
TGTGCCAGCAGCCGGGACTTCTCACTTAGCACAGATACGCAGTATTTT
CASSRDFSLSTDTQYF
>TRBJ2-5|16|TRBD2|TRBV7-2|-
TGTGCCAGCAGCTTTCGGCTAGCGGGGGGCCAAGAGACCCAGTACTTC
CASSFRLAGGQETQYF
>TRBJ1-6|13|TRBD1|TRBV27|few
TGTGCCAGCAGTTTCCCAGGGGGGGGACCCCTCCACTTT
CASSFPGGGPLHF
>TRBJ1-2|14|-|TRBV7-6|few
TGTGCCAGCAGCCCTAATCCAAGGCTGGGGGGCTACACCTTC
CASSPNPRLGGYTF
>TRBJ2-3|16|-|TRBV7-8|many
TGTGCCAGCAGCCCTCCCCCCATGACTAGCACAGATACGCAGTATTTT
CASSPPPMTSTDTQYF
>TRBJ2-7|14|TRBD1|TRBV10-3|-
TGTGCCATCAGTGAGTTGGACAGGGGGTACGAGCAGTACTTC
CAISELDRGYEQYF
>TRBJ2-5|14|TRBD1|TRBV7-4|-
TGTGCCAGCAGCACGGGACAGGTTTGGGAGACCCAGTACTTC
CASSTGQVWETQYF
>TRBJ1-2|15|TRBD1|TRBV7-8|-
TGTGCCAGCAGCTCCAGACAGGGCGGCATCTATGGCTACACCTTC
CASSSRQGGIYGYTF
>TRBJ2-3|16|-|TRBV27|-
TGTGCCAGCAGTTTATCTCGCGGGGACCTCACAGATACGCAGTATTTT
CASSLSRGDLTDTQYF
>TRBJ2-1|14|TRBD2|TRBV5-4|-
TGTGCCAGCAGCTTACGGGGGGGCGTCAATGAGCAGTTCTTC
CASSLRGGVNEQFF
>TRBJ1-1|15|-|TRBV5-1|few
TGCGCCAGCAGCGTCTCCGGGCCTCCAGACACTGAAGCTTTCTTT
CASSVSGPPDTEAFF
>TRBJ2-2|17|-|TRBV19|few
TGTGCCAGTAGTATGCAGGGACCCTCTTACAACACCGGGGAGCTGTTTTTT
CASSMQGPSYNTGELFF
>TRBJ2-1|15|-|TRBV19|few
TGTGCCAGTGGTCCCGCCGGGGGCTTCTACAATGAGCAGTTCTTC
CASGPAGGFYNEQFF
>TRBJ1-2|15|-|TRBV13|-
TGTGCCAGCAGCTTAGGCCGGACGATAAACTATGGCTACACCTTC
CASSLGRTINYGYTF
>TRBJ2-1|13|-|TRBV4-3|many
TGCGCCAGCAGCCCCCCCGGACTCGATGAGCAGTTCTTC
CASSPPGLDEQFF
>TRBJ2-1|15|TRBD2|TRBV20-1|few
TGCAGTGCTAGCCCAGCGGGGGACAACTACAATGAGCAGTTCTTC
CSASPAGDNYNEQFF
>TRBJ1-2|14|-|TRBV6-6|-
TGTGCCAGCACAGAGGAAGGCACAAACTATGGCTACACCTTC
CASTEEGTNYGYTF
>TRBJ2-3|14|-|TRBV2|few
TGTGCCAGGGGTCCTAGCCCCAGCACAGATACGCAGTATTTT
CARGPSPSTDTQYF
>TRBJ1-3|15|-|TRBV20-1|-
TGCAGTGCTAGTTCGCCGGGCTTCTCTGGAAACACCATATATTTT
CSASSPGFSGNTIYF
>TRBJ2-7|14|-|TRBV23-1|-
TGCGCCAGCAGTCAACAGGAAGTCTCCTACGAGCAGTACTTC
CASSQQEVSYEQYF
>TRBJ2-4|18|-|TRBV7-8|-
TGTGCCAGCAGCTCCCTGGGGTCGATAGGGACCCCGAAAAACATTCAGTACTTC
CASSSLGSIGTPKNIQYF
>TRBJ2-3|13|TRBD2|TRBV7-8|many
TGTGGAACTAGCGGGGCCTTCACAGATACGCAGTATTTT
CGTSGAFTDTQYF
>TRBJ1-4|18|TRBD1|TRBV11-2|-
TGTGCCAGCAGCTTAGCTCTCCAGGGGGGAGAGGATGGTGAAAAACTGTTTTTT
CASSLALQGGEDGEKLFF
>TRBJ1-1|14|-|TRBV28|few
TGTGCCAGCAGTTTACTCCCAGCGGGGCCTGAAGCTTTCTTT
CASSLLPAGPEAFF
>TRBJ1-4|16|-|TRBV12-3/TRBV12-4|few
TGTGCCAGCAGGAGCTCAGGCGCGTTGTCAAAGGAAAAACTGTTTTTT
CASRSSGALSKEKLFF
>TRBJ1-2|14|TRBD1|TRBV19|few
TGTGCCAGCAGCCCGACAGGGCCTAACTATGGCTACACCTTC
CASSPTGPNYGYTF
>TRBJ2-3|16|TRBD1|TRBV29-1|-
TGCAGCGTTGAGGCCTGGCAGGGGGCTGGCACAGATACGCAGTATTTT
CSVEAWQGAGTDTQYF
>TRBJ2-3|13|-|TRBV4-1|-
TGCGCCAGCGAGGGGGGAGTGGTAGGTACGCAGTATTTT
CASEGGVVGTQYF
>TRBJ1-4|15|-|TRBV27|-
TGTGCCAGCCGTCCAGGGGTGATGACTAATGAAAAACTGTTTTTT
CASRPGVMTNEKLFF
>TRBJ1-5|15|-|TRBV15|-
TGTGCCACCAGCAGAGTAGGCGTCGGCAATCAGCCCCAGCATTTT
CATSRVGVGNQPQHF
>TRBJ2-7|14|TRBD1|TRBV2|-
TGTGCCAGCAGGGGACAGCGAATATCCTACGAGCAGTACTTC
CASRGQRISYEQYF
>TRBJ2-1|15|-|TRBV28|-
TGTGCCAGCAGTTTAGGGGTCGGGGCTTTCAATGAGCAGTTCTTC
CASSLGVGAFNEQFF
>TRBJ2-1|14|TRBD2|TRBV2|-
TGTGCCATGTTACTAGCGGGGGGGCAGAATGAGCAGTTCTTC
CAMLLAGGQNEQFF
>TRBJ2-3|16|TRBD2|TRBV7-3|few
TGTGCCAGCAGCTCGACTAGCGGGGGGGCAGGAGATACGCAGTATTTT
CASSSTSGGAGDTQYF
>TRBJ1-1|14|-|TRBV4-1|-
TGTGCCAGCAGCCAAGTAGACTGGAACACTGAAGCTTTCTTT
CASSQVDWNTEAFF
>TRBJ1-1|14|-|TRBV2|-
TGTGCCAGCAGGCTAGACACCTTGAACACTGAAGCTTTCTTT
CASRLDTLNTEAFF
>TRBJ2-5|16|-|TRBV4-1|-
TGTGCCAGCAGCCAAGATCGTCTGCGGGGCGGGGAGACCCAGTACTTC
CASSQDRLRGGETQYF
>TRBJ1-2|17|TRBD1|TRBV29-1|-
TGCAGCGTTGAAGTCCGCGGTGGCAGGGGGCAAGGCTATGGCTACACCTTC
CSVEVRGGRGQGYGYTF
>TRBJ1-2|17|TRBD1|TRBV7-8|-
TGTGCCAGCAGTTCCCGGGGACAGGGGTTCGGTAACTATGGCTACACCTTC
CASSSRGQGFGNYGYTF
>TRBJ2-1|12|TRBD2|TRBV7-9|-
TGTGCCAGCAGCAAAACTAGCGGTGAGCAGTTCTTC
CASSKTSGEQFF
>TRBJ2-3|15|TRBD1|TRBV5-4|-
TGTGCCAGCAGCTTGGAACAGGGGCGGTCAGATACGCAGTATTTT
CASSLEQGRSDTQYF
>TRBJ1-5|16|TRBD1|TRBV7-9|many
TGTGCCAGCAGCTTAGGGGACAGGTTATTCAATCAGCCCCAGCATTTT
CASSLGDRLFNQPQHF
>TRBJ1-3|13|TRBD1|TRBV6-1|few
TGTGCCAGTTTGACAGGGTTCGGAAACACCATATATTTT
CASLTGFGNTIYF